This T cell receptor (beta chain) was observed in a study of beta chain features in type 1 diabetes. This clone was observed a handful of times. Every bit of the isolated RNA underwent reverse transcription, so sequencing read expressed TCRB transcripts. Sequencing was performed with immunoSEQ multiplex PCR; in TCRdb, only in-frame clones are kept and a portion is missing. The profile shows about 250,000 clones, 13% to 15% of them singletons. The V and J ends lost 8 bases and 3 bases respectively, with 10 bases between them. Germline CDR1 MNHNY, CDR2 SVGAGI (reference sequence). This CDR3 comprises 12 residues.

The chain has TRBV6-6 and TRBJ1-2; the D gene is possibly TRBD1 (5 bases). This sequence originates from a woman aged 40 to 49 in good health. Material for sequencing was naive CD4+ T cells from blood. CDR3 amino acids: CASLGGDYGYTF. The CDR3 DNA is TGTGCCAGCCTGGGGGGAGACTATGGCTACACCTTC.